Following are 5 T cell receptor beta chains from one sample sequenced in a study of lymphopenia after photon versus proton radiotherapy. Sequencing used immunoSEQ multiplex PCR; TCRdb keeps in-frame clones, though not all of them. The top ten hold 29% of the sample, which has 45,000 to 65,000 clones, around 82% seen once. Specimen: peripheral blood, collected from a patient treated with photon-based radiotherapy. The source of these receptors is a man aged 50 or older with gastric cancer.

The rearrangement joins TRBV25-1 to TRBJ1-2, with a tentative D call TRBD1 (6 bases). V lost 8 bases and J lost 5, with 12 bases in between. In germline, CDR1 is MGHDK, CDR2 SYGVNS. CDR3 length equals 12 residues. The CDR3 region is CASRGRSYGYTF. Here the CDR3 DNA reads TGTGCCAGCCGGGGGCGCTCTTATGGCTACACCTTC.

This chain connects TRBV5-1 to TRBJ2-3, with D possibly being TRBD1 (6 bases). Germline V gene data show CDR1 as SGHRS and CDR2 as YFSETQ. V was cut by 3 bases and J by 5 bases, with 10 bases left in between. CDR3 length: 13 amino acids. The CDR3 bases are TGCGCCAGCAGCTCGTACAGGGTAGATACGCAGTATTTT. Translated: CASSSYRVDTQYF.

This clone was counted only a few times. The chain carries TRBV7-2 and TRBJ2-2, with 10 bases identical to TRBD2. Per the germline V gene, CDR1 is SGHTA and CDR2 is FQGNSA. The V segment lost 5 bases and the J segment 1 base; nucleotides outside the gene matches: 1. CDR3 length equals 15 residues. The CDR3 protein is CASSRLAGNTGELFF. DNA of the CDR3: TGTGCCAGCAGCCGACTAGCGGGGAACACCGGGGAGCTGTTTTTT.

The gene calls are TRBV9 and TRBJ1-1, with 7 bases identical to TRBD1. Germline CDR1 SGDLS, CDR2 YYNGEE. V trimming: 4 bases; J trimming: 3 bases; junction bases outside the gene matches: 6. The CDR3 is 14 amino acids. The CDR3 nucleotides read TGTGCCAGCAGCCGGGGGACAGCTTACACTGAAGCTTTCTTT. Translation gives CASSRGTAYTEAFF.

The rearrangement links TRBV28 to TRBJ1-2; D ambiguous. The CDR3 is made up of 13 amino acids. Germline V lookup: CDR1 MDHEN, CDR2 SYDVKM. V lost 2 bases to trimming and J lost 8 bases, with 12 bases between them. CDR3 loop: CASSLPGLRGYTF. CDR3 coding DNA: TGTGCCAGCAGTTTACCCGGCCTTCGGGGCTACACCTTC.